These 14 T cell receptor beta chains came from one sample sequenced in a study of CD8+CD57+ T cells in acquired aplastic anemia. Genomic DNA templated the TCR beta VDJ and CDR3 profiling. MiXCR, run by TCRdb on the reads, gives a single entry per CDR3 protein. The sample contains 150,000 to 200,000 distinct CDR3 sequences, under 70% of which appear only once. What was sequenced was sorted CD4+, CD8+, or CD8+CD57+ T cells (not recorded which) from PBMCs. These TCRs come from a human donor with severe aplastic anemia or a healthy control (not recorded which).

The chain recombines TRBV2 with TRBJ1-6, with D tentatively TRBD1 (5 bases). Trimming pared 3 bases from V and 7 bases from J, leaving 16 bases between. Germline CDR1 SNHLY, CDR2 FYNNEI. This CDR3 has 16 residues. CDR3 coding DNA: TGTGCCAGCAGTGATCCGAGTGGGGGACCCAATTCACCCCTCCACTTT. Protein: CASSDPSGGPNSPLHF.

For this clonotype: Just one base apart from a much larger clone, this may be a read error. The V and J genes are TRBV7-8 and TRBJ1-4; D call uncertain. The CDR3 consists of 16 residues. CDR1 SGHVS and CDR2 FQNEAQ come from the germline V gene. The V gene lost 4 bases and the J gene lost 6 bases, with 18 bases spanning the gap. CDR3 coding DNA: TGTGCCAGCAGCTCAGTTACCCCTACAAGGGATGAAAAACTGTTTTTT. It is translated as CASSSVTPTRDEKLFF.

There are a few counts of this clonotype. The genes are TRBV10-1 and TRBJ2-2; tentatively, D is TRBD2 (6 bases). There are 15 residues in the CDR3. Looked up from germline, CDR1 is WNHNN and CDR2 is SYGVQD (reference sequence). V lost 4 bases and J 4 bases, leaving 13 bases between the germline ends. This chain's CDR3 is CASSGAGSVTGELFF. The CDR3 nucleotides read TGCGCCAGCAGTGGCGCGGGGTCGGTCACCGGGGAGCTGTTTTTT.

The table lists this clonotype with a few counts. The chain carries TRBV20-1 and TRBJ2-5, with unresolved D. This CDR3 contains 13 residues. V lost 0 bases and J 1 base, leaving 6 bases between the germline ends. CDR1 is DFQATT, CDR2 SNEGSKA, per germline (reference sequence). CDR3 coding DNA: TGCAGTGCTAGAGATCAGCCCCAAGAGACCCAGTACTTC. It is translated as CSARDQPQETQYF.

This clonotype turned up a few times. The chain couples TRBV19 to TRBJ1-5; 7 bases line up with TRBD1. Per the germline V gene, CDR1 is LNHDA and CDR2 is SQIVND (reference sequence). J lost 4 bases, V lost 5 bases, and 2 bases had no gene match. The CDR3 has 13 amino acids. Written as DNA, the CDR3 is TGTGCCAGTAGTTCAGGGGGGAATCAGCCCCAGCATTTT. Its protein product is CASSSGGNQPQHF.

This rearrangement joins TRBV20-1 to TRBJ1-5; D possibly corresponds to TRBD1 (6 bases). The CDR3 runs 14 residues. Per the germline V gene, CDR1 is DFQATT and CDR2 is SNEGSKA (reference sequence). V gave up 2 bases and J gave up 6 bases, with 14 bases separating them. The CDR3 here is CSARSNLDSQPQHF. DNA for the CDR3: TGCAGTGCTAGATCGAACCTGGACAGTCAGCCCCAGCATTTT.

In this sample, this clonotype turned up a few times. The chain links TRBV20-1 to TRBJ2-6, with TRBD1 matching 8 bases. Germline CDR1 reads DFQATT; CDR2 reads SNEGSKA (reference sequence). J gave up 4 bases and V 6 bases, and 8 bases lay outside the gene matches. The CDR3 loop spans 15 amino acids. CDR3 in amino acids: CSASDRARGANVLTF. DNA for the CDR3: TGCAGTGCCTCGGACAGGGCGAGGGGGGCCAACGTCCTGACTTTC.

The chain is built from TRBV5-1 and TRBJ2-5; TRBD2 is a possible D gene (6 bases). The V gene's germline CDR1 is SGHRS and CDR2 YFSETQ. The CDR3 consists of 20 residues. V was pared by 2 bases and J by 4 bases, with 30 bases between. CDR3 sequence (DNA): TGCGCCAGCAGCTTCCTACCTCCGGGAGCTGCCTTGATAGGGGCAGAGACCCAGTACTTC. Protein: CASSFLPPGAALIGAETQYF.

V and J are TRBV7-9 and TRBJ2-7, with D possibly called TRBD1 or TRBD2 (5 bases each). Per the germline V gene, CDR1 is SEHNR and CDR2 is FQNEAQ (reference sequence). The CDR3 spans 12 residues. V lost 4 bases to trimming and J lost 6 bases, with 10 bases between them. CDR3 sequence reads: CASSSGTFEQYF. In DNA form, the CDR3 reads TGTGCCAGCAGCTCCGGGACCTTCGAGCAGTACTTC.

The chain employs TRBV5-1 and TRBJ2-3; 7 bases align to TRBD1. The trim removed 4 bases at V and 2 bases at J, leaving 4 bases unmatched. The CDR3 loop spans 14 amino acids. Germline-derived CDR1 and CDR2 are SGHRS and YFSETQ. The CDR3 DNA follows: TGCGCCAGCAGCCTGGGACAGACCACAGATACGCAGTATTTT. It yields the protein CASSLGQTTDTQYF. The full variable domain, in which reference TRBV5-1 and TRBJ2-3 provide the parts outside the CDR3, is KAGVTQTPRYLIKTRGQQVTLSCSPISGHRSVSWYQQTPGQGLQFLFEYFSETQRNKGNFPGRFSGRQFSNSRSEMNVSTLELGDSALYLCASSLGQTTDTQYFGPGTRLTVL.

Comment on this clonotype: A read error may be the cause here, since a much bigger clone is one base away. The chain employs TRBV7-9 and TRBJ2-1, with 9 bases matching TRBD2. Per germline, CDR1 SEHNR and CDR2 FQNEAQ (reference sequence). This CDR3 spans 17 amino acids. After removal of 1 base from V and 6 bases from J, the junction contained 10 bases not matched to a gene. CDR3 in amino acids: CASSLGWVAGVSNEQFF. The CDR3, as DNA: TGTGCCAGCAGCTTAGGCTGGGTAGCGGGAGTCTCCAATGAGCAGTTCTTC.

This clonotype was counted a single time. The V and J genes are TRBV7-7 and TRBJ2-3; D is ambiguous. Trimming shortened V by 5 bases and J by 4 bases, and 7 bases separated the two germline ends. Germline CDR1 is SSHAT and CDR2 is FNYEAQ (reference sequence). This CDR3 has 12 residues. In DNA form, the CDR3 reads TGTGCCAGCAGCCAAGTCCCAGATACGCAGTATTTT. It specifies CASSQVPDTQYF.

As for this clonotype: A read error may account for a junction end that differs from germline. The rearrangement uses TRBV3-1 and TRBJ1-2; D is unresolved. The CDR3 runs 13 residues. Germline V gene data show CDR1 as LGHDT and CDR2 as YNNKEL (reference sequence). CDR3 amino acids: CASSPSGYDGCTF. CDR3 in DNA: TGTGCCAGCAGCCCGTCCGGGTACGATGGCTGCACCTTC. The variable domain in full, completed from reference TRBV3-1 and TRBJ1-2, reads DTAVSQTPKYLVTQMGNDKSIKCEQNLGHDTMYWYKQDSKKFLKIMFSYNNKELIINETVPNRFSPKSPDKAHLNLHINSLELGDSAVYFCASSPSGYDGCTFGSGTRLTVV.

For this clonotype: A much bigger clone sits one base away, suggesting this may be a read error. The conserved phenylalanine or tryptophan normally closing the CDR3 is absent here, so this likely arose from a read error. The V call is TRBV10-3, the J call TRBJ1-1; no clear D. The germline V and J ends were trimmed by 10 bases and 0 bases, with 9 bases remaining between them. The CDR3 covers 12 residues. Germline V gene lookup returns CDR1 ENHRY and CDR2 SYGVKD. CDR3 residues: CASRELNTEAFL. The CDR3 DNA is TGTGCCAGCCGGGAGTTGAACACTGAAGCTTTCCTT.